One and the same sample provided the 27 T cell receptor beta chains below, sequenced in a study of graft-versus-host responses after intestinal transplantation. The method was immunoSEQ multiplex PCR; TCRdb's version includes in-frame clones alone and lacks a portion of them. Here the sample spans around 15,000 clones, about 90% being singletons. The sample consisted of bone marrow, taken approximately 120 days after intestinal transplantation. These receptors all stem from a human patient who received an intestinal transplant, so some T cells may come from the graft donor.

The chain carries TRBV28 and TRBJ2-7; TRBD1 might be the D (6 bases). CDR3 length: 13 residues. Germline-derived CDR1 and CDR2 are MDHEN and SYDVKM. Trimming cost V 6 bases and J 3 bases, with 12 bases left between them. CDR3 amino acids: CASSLTGNYEQYF. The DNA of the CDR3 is TGTGCCAGCAGCCTCACAGGGAACTACGAGCAGTACTTC.

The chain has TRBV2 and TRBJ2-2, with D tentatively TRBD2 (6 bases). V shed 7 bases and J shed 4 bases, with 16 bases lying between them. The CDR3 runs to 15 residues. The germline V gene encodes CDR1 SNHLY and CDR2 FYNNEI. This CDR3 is CASILRESGTGELFF. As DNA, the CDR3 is TGTGCCAGCATCCTTCGGGAGAGCGGCACCGGGGAGCTGTTTTTT.

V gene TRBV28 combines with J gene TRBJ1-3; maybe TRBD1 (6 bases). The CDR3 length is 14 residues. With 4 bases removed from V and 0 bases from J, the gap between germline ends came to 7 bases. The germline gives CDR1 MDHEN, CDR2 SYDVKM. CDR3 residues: CASSWDTSGNTIYF. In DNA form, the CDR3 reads TGTGCCAGCAGTTGGGACACCTCTGGAAACACCATATATTTT. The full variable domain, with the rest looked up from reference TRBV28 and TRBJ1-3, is DVKVTQSSRYLVKRTGEKVFLECVQDMDHENMFWYRQDPGLGLRLIYFSYDVKMKEKGDIPEGYSVSREKKERFSLILESASTNQTSMYLCASSWDTSGNTIYFGEGSWLTVV.

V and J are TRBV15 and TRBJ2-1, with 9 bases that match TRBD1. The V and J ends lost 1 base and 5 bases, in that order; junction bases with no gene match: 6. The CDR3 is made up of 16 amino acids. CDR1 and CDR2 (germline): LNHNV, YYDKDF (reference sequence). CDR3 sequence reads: CATSRVRDREDNEQFF. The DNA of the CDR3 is TGTGCCACCAGCAGAGTGAGGGACAGGGAGGACAATGAGCAGTTCTTC.

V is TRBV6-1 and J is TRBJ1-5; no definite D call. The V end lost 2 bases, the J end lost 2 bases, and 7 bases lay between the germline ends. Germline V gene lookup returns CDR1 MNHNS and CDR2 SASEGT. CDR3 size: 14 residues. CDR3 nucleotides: TGTGCCAGCAGTGAACTGCAGGGCAATCAGCCCCAGCATTTT. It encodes CASSELQGNQPQHF.

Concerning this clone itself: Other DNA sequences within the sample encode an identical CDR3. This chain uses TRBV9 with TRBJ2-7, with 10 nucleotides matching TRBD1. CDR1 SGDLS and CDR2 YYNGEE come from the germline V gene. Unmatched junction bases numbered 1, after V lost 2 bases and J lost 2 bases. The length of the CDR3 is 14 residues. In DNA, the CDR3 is TGTGCCAGCAGCGTTGGACAGGGGGCCTACGAGCAGTACTTC. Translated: CASSVGQGAYEQYF.

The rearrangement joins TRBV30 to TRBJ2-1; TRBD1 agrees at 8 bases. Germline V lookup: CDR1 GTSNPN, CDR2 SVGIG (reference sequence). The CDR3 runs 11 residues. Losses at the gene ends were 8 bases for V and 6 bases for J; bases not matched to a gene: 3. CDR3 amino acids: CAIQGGNEQFF. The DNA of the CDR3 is TGTGCCATACAGGGGGGCAATGAGCAGTTCTTC.

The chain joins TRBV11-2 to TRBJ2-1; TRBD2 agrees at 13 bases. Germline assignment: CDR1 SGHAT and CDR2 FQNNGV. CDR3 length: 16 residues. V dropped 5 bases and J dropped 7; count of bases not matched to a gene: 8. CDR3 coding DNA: TGTGCCAGCAGCGGGTGGACTAGCGGGAGTTTAAATGAGCAGTTCTTC. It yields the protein CASSGWTSGSLNEQFF. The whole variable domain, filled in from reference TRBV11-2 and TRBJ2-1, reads EAGVAQSPRYKIIEKRQSVAFWCNPISGHATLYWYQQILGQGPKLLIQFQNNGVVDDSQLPKDRFSAERLKGVDSTLKIQPAKLEDSAVYLCASSGWTSGSLNEQFFGPGTRLTVL.

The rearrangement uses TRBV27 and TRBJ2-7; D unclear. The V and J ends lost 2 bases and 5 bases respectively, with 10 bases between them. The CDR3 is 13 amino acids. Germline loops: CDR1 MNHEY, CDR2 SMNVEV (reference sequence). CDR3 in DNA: TGTGCCAGCAGTTTACAGGCCGCGCACGAGCAGTACTTC. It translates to CASSLQAAHEQYF.

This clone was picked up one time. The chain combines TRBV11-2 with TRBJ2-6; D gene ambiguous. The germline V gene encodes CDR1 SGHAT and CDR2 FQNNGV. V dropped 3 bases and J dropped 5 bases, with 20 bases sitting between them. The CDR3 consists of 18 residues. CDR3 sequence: CASSFQFKQQSRANVLTF. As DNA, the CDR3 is TGTGCCAGCAGCTTCCAGTTCAAGCAACAAAGTCGGGCCAACGTCCTGACTTTC.

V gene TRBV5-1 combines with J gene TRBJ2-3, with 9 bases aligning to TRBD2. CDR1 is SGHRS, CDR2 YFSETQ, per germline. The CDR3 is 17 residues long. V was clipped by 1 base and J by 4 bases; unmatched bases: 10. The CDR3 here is CASSLIGAGGPADTQYF. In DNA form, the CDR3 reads TGCGCCAGCAGCTTGATCGGGGCGGGAGGGCCGGCAGATACGCAGTATTTT.

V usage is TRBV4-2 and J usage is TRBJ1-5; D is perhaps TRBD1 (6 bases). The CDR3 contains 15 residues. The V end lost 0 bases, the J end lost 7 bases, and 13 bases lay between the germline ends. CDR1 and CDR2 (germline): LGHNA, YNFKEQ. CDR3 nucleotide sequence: TGTGCCAGCAGCCAAGACGGGCAGGGGAACCAGCCCCAGCATTTT. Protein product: CASSQDGQGNQPQHF.

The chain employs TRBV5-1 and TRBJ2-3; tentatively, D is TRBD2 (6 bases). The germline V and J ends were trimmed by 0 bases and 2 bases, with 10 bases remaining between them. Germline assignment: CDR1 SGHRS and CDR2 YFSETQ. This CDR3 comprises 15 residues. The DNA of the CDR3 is TGCGCCAGCAGCTTGGAGGGAGGCCTCACAGATACGCAGTATTTT. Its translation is CASSLEGGLTDTQYF.

The CDR3 spells CATSRDPLGSYTDTQYF. The CDR3, as DNA: TGTGCCACCAGCAGAGATCCGCTCGGCAGCTACACAGATACGCAGTATTTT. The genes are TRBV15 and TRBJ2-3, with D hard to call. Germline assignment: CDR1 LNHNV and CDR2 YYDKDF (reference sequence). The CDR3 length is 17 residues. The V end was cut by 0 bases, the J end by 2 bases, with 15 bases between.

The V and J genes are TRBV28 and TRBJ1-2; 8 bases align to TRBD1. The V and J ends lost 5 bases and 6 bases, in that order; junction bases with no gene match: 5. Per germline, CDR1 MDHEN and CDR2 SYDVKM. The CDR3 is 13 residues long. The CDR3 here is CASSLDRVNGYTF. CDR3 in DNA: TGTGCCAGCAGTCTGGACAGGGTAAATGGCTACACCTTC.

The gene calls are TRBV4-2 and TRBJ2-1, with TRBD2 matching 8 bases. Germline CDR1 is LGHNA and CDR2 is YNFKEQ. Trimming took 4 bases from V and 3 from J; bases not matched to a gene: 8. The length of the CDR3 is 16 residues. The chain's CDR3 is CASSPAGGGFYNEQFF. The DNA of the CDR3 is TGTGCCAGCAGCCCGGCGGGAGGTGGGTTCTACAATGAGCAGTTCTTC.

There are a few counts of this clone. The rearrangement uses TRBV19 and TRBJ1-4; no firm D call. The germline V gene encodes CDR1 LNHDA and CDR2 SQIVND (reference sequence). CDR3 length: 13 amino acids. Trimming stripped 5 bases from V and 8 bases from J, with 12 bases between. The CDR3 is CASSGFGVEKLFF. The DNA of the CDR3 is TGTGCCAGTAGTGGCTTTGGGGTAGAAAAACTGTTTTTT.

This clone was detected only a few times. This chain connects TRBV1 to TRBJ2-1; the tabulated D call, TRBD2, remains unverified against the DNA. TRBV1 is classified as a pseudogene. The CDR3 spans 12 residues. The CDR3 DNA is TGCACCAGCAGGACTAGCGACAATGAGCAGTTCTTC. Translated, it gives CTSRTSDNEQFF.

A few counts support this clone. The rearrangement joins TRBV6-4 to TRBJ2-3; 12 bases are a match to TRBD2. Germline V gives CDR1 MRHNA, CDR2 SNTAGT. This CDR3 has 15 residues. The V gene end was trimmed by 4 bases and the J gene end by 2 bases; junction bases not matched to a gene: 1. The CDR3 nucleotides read TGTGCCAGCAGTGGACTAGCGGGAGACACAGATACGCAGTATTTT. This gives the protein CASSGLAGDTDTQYF.

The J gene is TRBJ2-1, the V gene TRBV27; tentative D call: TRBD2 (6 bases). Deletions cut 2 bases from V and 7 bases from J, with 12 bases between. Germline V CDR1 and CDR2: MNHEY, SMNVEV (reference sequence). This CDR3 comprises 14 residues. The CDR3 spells CASSLGGTLNEQFF. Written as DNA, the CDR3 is TGTGCCAGCAGTTTAGGAGGGACCCTGAATGAGCAGTTCTTC.

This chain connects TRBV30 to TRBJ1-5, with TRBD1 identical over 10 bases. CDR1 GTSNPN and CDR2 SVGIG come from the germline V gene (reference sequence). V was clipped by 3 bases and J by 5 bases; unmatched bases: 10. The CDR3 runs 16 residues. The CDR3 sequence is CAWSFDGDRGYQPQHF. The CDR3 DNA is TGTGCCTGGAGCTTCGATGGGGACAGGGGTTATCAGCCCCAGCATTTT.

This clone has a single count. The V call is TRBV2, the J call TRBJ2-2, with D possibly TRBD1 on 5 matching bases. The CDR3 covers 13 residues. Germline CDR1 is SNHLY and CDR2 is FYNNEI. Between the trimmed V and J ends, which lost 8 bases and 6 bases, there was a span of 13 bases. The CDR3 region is CASRQVGPGELFF. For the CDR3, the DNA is TGTGCCAGCCGTCAGGTGGGGCCCGGGGAGCTGTTTTTT.

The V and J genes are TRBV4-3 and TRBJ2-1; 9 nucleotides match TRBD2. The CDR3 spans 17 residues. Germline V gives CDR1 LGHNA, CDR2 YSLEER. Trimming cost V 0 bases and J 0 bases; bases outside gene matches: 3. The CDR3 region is CASSQDNSGSSYNEQFF. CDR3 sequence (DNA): TGCGCCAGCAGCCAAGACAATAGCGGGAGCTCCTACAATGAGCAGTTCTTC.

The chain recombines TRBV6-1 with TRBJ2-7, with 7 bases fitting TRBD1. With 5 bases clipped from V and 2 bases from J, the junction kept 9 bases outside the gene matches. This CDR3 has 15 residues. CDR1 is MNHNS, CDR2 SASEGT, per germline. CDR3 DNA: TGTGCCAGCAGTCCGACAGGGATAGGAGCCTACGAGCAGTACTTC. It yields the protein CASSPTGIGAYEQYF.

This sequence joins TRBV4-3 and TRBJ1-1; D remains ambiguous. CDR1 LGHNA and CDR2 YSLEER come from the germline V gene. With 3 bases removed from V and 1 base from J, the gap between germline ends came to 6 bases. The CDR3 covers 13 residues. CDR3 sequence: CASSHVGNTEAFF. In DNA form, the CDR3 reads TGCGCCAGCAGCCATGTAGGGAACACTGAAGCTTTCTTT.

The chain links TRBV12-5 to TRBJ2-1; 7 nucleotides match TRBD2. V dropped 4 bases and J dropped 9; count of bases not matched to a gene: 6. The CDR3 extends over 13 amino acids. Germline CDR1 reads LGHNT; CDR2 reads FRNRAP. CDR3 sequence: CASGSTSVSEQFF. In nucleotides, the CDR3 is TGTGCTAGTGGTTCAACTAGCGTAAGTGAGCAGTTCTTC.

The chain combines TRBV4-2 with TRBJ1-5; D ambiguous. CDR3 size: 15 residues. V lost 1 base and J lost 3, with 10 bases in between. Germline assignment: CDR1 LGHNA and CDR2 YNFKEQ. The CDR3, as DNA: TGTGCCAGCAGCCAAGCTGTCGGGGACAATCAGCCCCAGCATTTT. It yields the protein CASSQAVGDNQPQHF.